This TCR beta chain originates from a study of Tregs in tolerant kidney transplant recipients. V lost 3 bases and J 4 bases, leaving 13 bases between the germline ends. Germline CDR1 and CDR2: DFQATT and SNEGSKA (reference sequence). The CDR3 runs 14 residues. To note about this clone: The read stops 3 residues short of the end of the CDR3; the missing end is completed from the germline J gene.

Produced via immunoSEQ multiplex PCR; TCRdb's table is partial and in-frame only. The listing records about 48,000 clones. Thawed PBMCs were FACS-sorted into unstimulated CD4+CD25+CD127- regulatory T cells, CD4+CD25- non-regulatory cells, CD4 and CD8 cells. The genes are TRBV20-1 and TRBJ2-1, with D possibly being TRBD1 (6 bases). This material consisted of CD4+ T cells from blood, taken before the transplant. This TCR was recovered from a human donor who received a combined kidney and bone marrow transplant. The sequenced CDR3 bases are TGCAGTGCTAGCAGGGGACCTACTTACAATGAG. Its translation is CSASRGPTYNE. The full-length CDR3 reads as CSASRGPTYNEQFF.